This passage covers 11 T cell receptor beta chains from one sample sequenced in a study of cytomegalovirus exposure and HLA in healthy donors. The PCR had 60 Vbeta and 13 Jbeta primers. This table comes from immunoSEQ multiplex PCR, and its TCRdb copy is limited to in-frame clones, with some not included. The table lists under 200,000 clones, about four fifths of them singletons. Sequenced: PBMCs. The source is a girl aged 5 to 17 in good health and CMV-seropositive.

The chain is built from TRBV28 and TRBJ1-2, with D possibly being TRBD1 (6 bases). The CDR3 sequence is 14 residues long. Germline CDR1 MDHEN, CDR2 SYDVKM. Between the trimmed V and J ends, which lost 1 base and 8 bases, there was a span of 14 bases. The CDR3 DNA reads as TGTGCCAGCAGTTTATCTGGCAGGGGTAAAGGCTACACCTTC. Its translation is CASSLSGRGKGYTF.

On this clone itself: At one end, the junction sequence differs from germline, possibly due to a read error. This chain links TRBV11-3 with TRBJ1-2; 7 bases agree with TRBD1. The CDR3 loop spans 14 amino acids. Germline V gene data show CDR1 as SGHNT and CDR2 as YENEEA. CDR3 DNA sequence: TGTGCCAGCAGCATAGACAGGGACTGTGGTGGCTACACCTTC. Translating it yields CASSIDRDCGGYTF. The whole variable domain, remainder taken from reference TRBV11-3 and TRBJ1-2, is EAGVVQSPRYKIIEKKQPVAFWCNPISGHNTLYWYLQNLGQGPELLIRYENEEAVDDSQLPKDRFSAERLKGVDSTLKIQPAELGDSAVYLCASSIDRDCGGYTFGSGTRLTVV.

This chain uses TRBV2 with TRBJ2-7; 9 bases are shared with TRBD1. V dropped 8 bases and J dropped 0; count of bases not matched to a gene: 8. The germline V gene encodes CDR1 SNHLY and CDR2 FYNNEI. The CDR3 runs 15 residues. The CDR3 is CASGYGTGSSYEQYF. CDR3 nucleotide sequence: TGTGCCAGCGGGTACGGGACAGGGAGCTCCTACGAGCAGTACTTC.

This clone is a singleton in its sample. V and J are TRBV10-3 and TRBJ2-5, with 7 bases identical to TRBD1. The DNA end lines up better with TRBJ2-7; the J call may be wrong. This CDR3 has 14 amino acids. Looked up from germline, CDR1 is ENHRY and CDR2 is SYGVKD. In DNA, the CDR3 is TGTGCCATCAGTGGGCTGACAGGGTCGAACGAGCAGTACTTC. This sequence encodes CAISGLTGSNEQYF.

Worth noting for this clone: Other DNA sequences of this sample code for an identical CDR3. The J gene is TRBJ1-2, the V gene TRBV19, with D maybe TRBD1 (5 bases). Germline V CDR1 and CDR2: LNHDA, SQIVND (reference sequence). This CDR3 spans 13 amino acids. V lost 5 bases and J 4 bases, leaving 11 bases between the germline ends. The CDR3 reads CASSLGAGYGYTF. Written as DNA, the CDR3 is TGTGCCAGTAGTCTAGGGGCTGGCTATGGCTACACCTTC.

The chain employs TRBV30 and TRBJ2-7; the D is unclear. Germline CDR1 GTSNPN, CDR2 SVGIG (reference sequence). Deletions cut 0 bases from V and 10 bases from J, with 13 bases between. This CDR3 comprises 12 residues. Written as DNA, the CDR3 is TGTGCCTGGAGTGTAAGTCGTGGAGACCAGTACTTC. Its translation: CAWSVSRGDQYF.

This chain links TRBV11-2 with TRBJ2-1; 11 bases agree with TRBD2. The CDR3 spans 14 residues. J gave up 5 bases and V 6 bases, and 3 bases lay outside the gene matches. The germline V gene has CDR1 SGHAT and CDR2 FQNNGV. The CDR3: CASRGLAADNEQFF. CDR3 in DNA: TGTGCCAGCAGGGGACTAGCGGCCGACAATGAGCAGTTCTTC.

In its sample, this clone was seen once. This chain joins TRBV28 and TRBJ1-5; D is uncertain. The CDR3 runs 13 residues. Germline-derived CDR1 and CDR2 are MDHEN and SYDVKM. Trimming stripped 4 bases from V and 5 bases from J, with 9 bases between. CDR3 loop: CASSWEFDQPQHF. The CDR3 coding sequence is TGTGCCAGCAGTTGGGAGTTCGATCAGCCCCAGCATTTT.

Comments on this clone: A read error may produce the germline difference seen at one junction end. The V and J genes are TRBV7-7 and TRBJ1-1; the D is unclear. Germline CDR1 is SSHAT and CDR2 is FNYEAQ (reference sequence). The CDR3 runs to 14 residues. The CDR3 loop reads CASSPLGGSTEAFF. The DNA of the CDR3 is TGTGCTAGCAGCCCCCTTGGCGGGAGCACTGAAGCTTTCTTT.

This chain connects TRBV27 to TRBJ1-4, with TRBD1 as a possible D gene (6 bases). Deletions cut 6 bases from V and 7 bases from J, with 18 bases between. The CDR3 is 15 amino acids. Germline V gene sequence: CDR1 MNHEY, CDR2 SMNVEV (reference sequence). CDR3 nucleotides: TGTGCCAGCAGGTCGGAGGGGGAGGGGGGTGAAAAACTGTTTTTT. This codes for CASRSEGEGGEKLFF. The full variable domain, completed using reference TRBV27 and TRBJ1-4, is EAQVTQNPRYLITVTGKKLTVTCSQNMNHEYMSWYRQDPGLGLRQIYYSMNVEVTDKGDVPEGYKVSRKEKRNFPLILESPSPNQTSLYFCASRSEGEGGEKLFFGSGTQLSVL.

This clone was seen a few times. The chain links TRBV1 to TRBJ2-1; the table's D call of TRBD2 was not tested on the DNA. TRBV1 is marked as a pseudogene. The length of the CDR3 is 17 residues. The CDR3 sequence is CTSSQGIQREWDNEQFF. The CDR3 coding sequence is TGCACCAGCAGCCAAGGAATTCAGCGGGAGTGGGACAATGAGCAGTTCTTC.